This T cell receptor (beta chain) was identified in a study of control samples from healthy donors and cancer patients. The protocol was immunoSEQ multiplex PCR, while the TCRdb copy is restricted to in-frame clones and leaves out a portion. The data show 55,000 to 85,000 clones, over 75% seen once. The CDR3 is 15 residues long. Per the germline V gene, CDR1 is SEHNR and CDR2 is FQNEAQ (reference sequence). Trimming took 5 bases from V and 10 from J, leaving 18 bases between them. The V call is TRBV7-9, the J call TRBJ1-6; possibly TRBD1 for D (6 bases). The clonotype comes from a woman aged 50 to 60 with head and neck cancer. Sequencing was carried out using PBMCs. The chain's CDR3 is CASSLQGGGWSPLHF. In nucleotides, the CDR3 is TGTGCCAGCAGCCTCCAAGGGGGGGGCTGGTCACCCCTCCACTTT. Supplemented by reference TRBV7-9 and TRBJ1-6, the full variable domain reads DTGVSQNPRHKITKRGQNVTFRCDPISEHNRLYWYRQTLGQGPEFLTYFQNEAQLEKSRLLSDRFSAERPKGSFSTLEIQRTEQGDSAMYLCASSLQGGGWSPLHFGNGTRLTVT.